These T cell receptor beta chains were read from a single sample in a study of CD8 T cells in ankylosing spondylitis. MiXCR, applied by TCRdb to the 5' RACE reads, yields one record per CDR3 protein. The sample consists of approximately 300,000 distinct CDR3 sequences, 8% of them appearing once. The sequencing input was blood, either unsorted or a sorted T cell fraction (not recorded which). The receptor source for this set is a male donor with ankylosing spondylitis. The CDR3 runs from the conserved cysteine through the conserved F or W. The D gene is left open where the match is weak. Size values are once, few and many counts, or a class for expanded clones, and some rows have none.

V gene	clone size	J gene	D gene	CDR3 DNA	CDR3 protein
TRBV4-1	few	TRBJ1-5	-	TGCGCCAGCAGCCAAGATGTGCGGGAAGGGAGCAATCAGCCCCAGCATTTT	CASSQDVREGSNQPQHF
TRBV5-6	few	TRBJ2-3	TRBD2	TGTGCCAGCAGCTGGGGTGGGGCTGGACTAGGGGATACGCAGTATTTT	CASSWGGAGLGDTQYF
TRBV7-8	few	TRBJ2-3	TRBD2	TGTGCCAGCAGCTTACTAGTAGCGGGAGAAATAGATACGCAGTATTTT	CASSLLVAGEIDTQYF
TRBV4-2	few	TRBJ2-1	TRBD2	TGTGCCAGCAGCCAACGTAGCGGGGAATACAATGAGCAGTTCTTC	CASSQRSGEYNEQFF
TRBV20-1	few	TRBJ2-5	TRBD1	TGCAGTGCTCCGGACAGGTCCTCTGGGGGGACCCAGTACTTC	CSAPDRSSGGTQYF
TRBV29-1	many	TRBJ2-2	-	TGCAGCGCCGGGGGGACAGGAGCGAACACCGGGGAGCTGTTTTTT	CSAGGTGANTGELFF
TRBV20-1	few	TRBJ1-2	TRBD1	TGCAGTGCTAGGGAGGACAGGGTGAAGAAGAGTGGCTATGGCTACACCTTC	CSAREDRVKKSGYGYTF
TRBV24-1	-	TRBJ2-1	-	TGTGCCACCAGTGATTTGAGGGCGGGGGAGCAGTTCTTC	CATSDLRAGEQFF
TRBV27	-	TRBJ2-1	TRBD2	TGTGCCAGCAGTTTCCCGACCGGGAGGGCCGCTTACAATGAGCAGTTCTTC	CASSFPTGRAAYNEQFF
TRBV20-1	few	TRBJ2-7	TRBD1	TGCAGTGCTGTCCGGGACAGGGGAATTTCCGAGCAGTACTTC	CSAVRDRGISEQYF